Each of the 26 T cell receptor beta chains below was sequenced from the same sample in a study of T cell clonotyping in hematopoietic cell transplantation. Time point defined: recipient sample about 28 days before transplant, after cytoreduction. Profiling relied on immunoSEQ multiplex PCR, and the TCRdb table lists in-frame clones only, not all of them. The sample shows 9,500 to 14,000 clones, roughly 90% of them seen only once. Sequencing was performed on peripheral blood mononuclear cells, taken before stem cell transplant. These receptors all stem from a woman aged 40-49 years with acute myeloid leukemia. Some clones in this sample may be carry-over from other donors' samples.

The chain combines TRBV5-1 with TRBJ2-1, with D perhaps matching TRBD1 (6 bases). Germline V gives CDR1 SGHRS, CDR2 YFSETQ. Trimming shortened V by 2 bases and J by 10 bases, and 10 bases separated the two germline ends. This CDR3 contains 12 residues. The CDR3 bases are TGCGCCAGCAGCTTAGGGGGATTGGAGCAGTTCTTC. This translates into CASSLGGLEQFF.

The chain links TRBV2 to TRBJ2-1, with no clear D. The CDR3 runs 13 residues. Germline values: CDR1 SNHLY, CDR2 FYNNEI. The V gene lost 7 bases and the J gene lost 8 bases, with 15 bases spanning the gap. This CDR3 reads CASKERRGDEQFF. The CDR3 DNA reads TGTGCCAGCAAAGAGAGACGAGGCGATGAGCAGTTCTTC.

This chain links TRBV9 with TRBJ1-3; no clear D gene. Germline CDR1 SGDLS, CDR2 YYNGEE. The CDR3 spans 15 residues. The germline V and J ends were trimmed by 0 bases and 0 bases, with 7 bases remaining between them. The DNA for the CDR3 is TGTGCCAGCAGCGTAGAGGAAGTCTCTGGAAACACCATATATTTT. This sequence encodes CASSVEEVSGNTIYF.

V is TRBV5-1 and J is TRBJ1-1; D uncertain. The CDR3 length is 16 residues. V lost 0 bases and J lost 0, with 12 bases in between. The germline V gene has CDR1 SGHRS and CDR2 YFSETQ. CDR3 sequence (DNA): TGCGCCAGCAGCTTGGTAGCAGGACCCATGAACACTGAAGCTTTCTTT. Amino acids: CASSLVAGPMNTEAFF.

The chain combines TRBV30 with TRBJ1-3, with D unresolved. CDR1 GTSNPN and CDR2 SVGIG come from the germline V gene (reference sequence). Trimming removed 7 bases from V and 4 bases from J, with 11 bases in between. CDR3 length: 12 residues. The CDR3 is CASTRAGNTIYF. The CDR3 DNA follows: TGTGCCTCAACCCGGGCGGGAAACACCATATATTTT.

The chain recombines TRBV15 with TRBJ2-7, with 8 bases that match TRBD2. The CDR3 length is 16 residues. Germline V gene data show CDR1 as LNHNV and CDR2 as YYDKDF (reference sequence). Trimming at V came to 5 bases and at J to 4 bases, leaving 13 bases not matched to a gene. This chain's CDR3 is CATSSWGSGSQYEQYF. DNA of the CDR3: TGTGCCACCAGCTCCTGGGGGAGCGGGAGTCAATACGAGCAGTACTTC.

V usage is TRBV5-1 and J usage is TRBJ2-7; 9 nucleotides agree with TRBD1. Trimming cost V 4 bases and J 3 bases; bases outside gene matches: 5. CDR3 size: 14 residues. The germline CDR1 and CDR2 sequences are SGHRS and YFSETQ. CDR3 sequence reads: CASSQPGQGYEQYF. The CDR3 DNA reads as TGCGCCAGCAGCCAACCGGGACAGGGCTACGAGCAGTACTTC.

DNA of the CDR3: TGTGCCTGGTGCCGGGACAGGGTGACCGGGGAGCTGTTTTTT. Protein product: CAWCRDRVTGELFF. The chain couples TRBV30 to TRBJ2-2; 9 bases map to TRBD1. With V trimmed by 5 bases and J by 5 bases, 6 bases remained unmatched. The CDR3 extends over 14 amino acids. Germline V gives CDR1 GTSNPN, CDR2 SVGIG (reference sequence).

The chain employs TRBV7-8 and TRBJ1-1; D is possibly TRBD1 (6 bases). Per germline, CDR1 SGHVS and CDR2 FQNEAQ. This CDR3 comprises 18 residues. Trimming removed 1 base from V and 8 bases from J, with 26 bases in between. The chain's CDR3 is CASSLDSLVGGALVEAFF. In DNA, the CDR3 is TGTGCCAGCAGCTTAGATTCGTTGGTAGGGGGGGCACTGGTGGAAGCTTTCTTT.

This clone was detected only once. The V and J genes are TRBV19 and TRBJ2-3; weak D call: TRBD2 (5 bases). V lost 1 base and J 0 bases, leaving 8 bases between the germline ends. The CDR3 extends over 15 amino acids. In germline, CDR1 is LNHDA, CDR2 SQIVND (reference sequence). The CDR3: CASSIGPGSTDTQYF. For the CDR3, the DNA is TGTGCCAGTAGTATAGGTCCGGGAAGCACAGATACGCAGTATTTT.

The chain combines TRBV10-1 with TRBJ2-3, with TRBD2 identical over 7 bases. V trimming: 6 bases; J trimming: 1 base; junction bases outside the gene matches: 10. Germline V CDR1 and CDR2: WNHNN, SYGVQD (reference sequence). The CDR3 totals 16 residues. This CDR3 is CASSPLRGGGTDTQYF. In DNA form, the CDR3 reads TGCGCCAGCAGCCCCCTAAGGGGAGGGGGCACAGATACGCAGTATTTT.

The chain has TRBV27 and TRBJ2-6; 8 bases align to TRBD1. V shed 5 bases, J shed 3 bases, and the junction held 3 bases outside the gene matches. The CDR3 is 15 residues long. Germline V gives CDR1 MNHEY, CDR2 SMNVEV (reference sequence). The CDR3 here is CASSPDRVGANVLTF. The CDR3 DNA reads as TGTGCCAGCAGTCCGGACAGGGTTGGGGCCAACGTCCTGACTTTC. Filled out from reference TRBV27 and TRBJ2-6, the complete variable domain reads EAQVTQNPRYLITVTGKKLTVTCSQNMNHEYMSWYRQDPGLGLRQIYYSMNVEVTDKGDVPEGYKVSRKEKRNFPLILESPSPNQTSLYFCASSPDRVGANVLTFGAGSRLTVL.

The chain uses TRBV19 and TRBJ2-3, with 10 bases lining up with TRBD2. V dropped 4 bases and J dropped 5; count of bases not matched to a gene: 9. The germline CDR1 and CDR2 sequences are LNHDA and SQIVND (reference sequence). The CDR3 is 16 amino acids. CDR3 DNA: TGTGCCAGTAGTAGGACTAGCGGAATAATCGGAGATACGCAGTATTTT. It is translated as CASSRTSGIIGDTQYF.

The V and J genes are TRBV5-4 and TRBJ2-2; D is possibly TRBD1 or TRBD2 (5 bases each). The V gene lost 3 bases and the J gene lost 0 bases, with 12 bases spanning the gap. CDR3 length equals 16 residues. Germline lookup yields CDR1 SGHNT and CDR2 YYREEE (reference sequence). CDR3 sequence reads: CASSSGRTANTGELFF. For the CDR3, the DNA is TGTGCCAGCAGCTCGGGGCGGACCGCGAACACCGGGGAGCTGTTTTTT.

J is TRBJ2-3 and V is TRBV10-3, with 9 bases fitting TRBD2. The germline CDR1 and CDR2 sequences are ENHRY and SYGVKD. V shed 4 bases and J 2 bases; nucleotides not matched to a gene: 4. The CDR3 runs to 15 residues. CDR3 residues: CAISGSGGDTDTQYF. CDR3 bases: TGTGCCATCAGTGGTAGCGGGGGAGACACAGATACGCAGTATTTT.

CDR3 sequence: CASSVEVGSNYGYTF. The CDR3, as DNA: TGTGCCAGCAGCGTAGAGGTCGGCAGTAACTATGGCTACACCTTC. The chain has TRBV9 and TRBJ1-2; D remains unclear. V was cut by 0 bases and J by 1 base, with 10 bases left in between. Germline CDR1 and CDR2: SGDLS and YYNGEE. The length of the CDR3 is 15 residues. The whole variable domain, filled in from reference TRBV9 and TRBJ1-2, reads DSGVTQTPKHLITATGQRVTLRCSPRSGDLSVYWYQQSLDQGLQFLIQYYNGEERAKGNILERFSAQQFPDLHSELNLSSLELGDSALYFCASSVEVGSNYGYTFGSGTRLTVV.

There are a few counts of this clone. Other DNA sequences in the same sample also yield this CDR3. The CDR3 protein is CASSVGVSADTQYF. The DNA of the CDR3 is TGTGCCAGCAGCGTAGGCGTTAGTGCAGATACGCAGTATTTT. V and J are TRBV9 and TRBJ2-3, with no clear D. Trimming left V 0 bases short and J 4 bases short, with 9 bases between. Germline loops: CDR1 SGDLS, CDR2 YYNGEE. The CDR3 length is 14 residues. Full variable domain (missing parts from reference TRBV9 and TRBJ2-3): DSGVTQTPKHLITATGQRVTLRCSPRSGDLSVYWYQQSLDQGLQFLIQYYNGEERAKGNILERFSAQQFPDLHSELNLSSLELGDSALYFCASSVGVSADTQYFGPGTRLTVL.

CDR3 DNA sequence: TGTGCCAGTAGTATCCTGGACCGTTACAATGAGCAGTTCTTC. Protein product: CASSILDRYNEQFF. The chain employs TRBV19 and TRBJ2-1; D remains unclear. The CDR3 totals 14 residues. The V gene's germline CDR1 is LNHDA and CDR2 SQIVND (reference sequence). V lost 3 bases and J 4 bases, leaving 10 bases between the germline ends.

The chain uses TRBV5-6 and TRBJ2-5; D assignment may be TRBD1 or TRBD2 (6 bases each). CDR1 SGHDT and CDR2 YYEEEE come from the germline V gene. Trimming stripped 3 bases from V and 2 bases from J, with 17 bases between. The length of the CDR3 is 16 residues. For the CDR3, the DNA is TGTGCCAGCAGCTCGTGGGACACGGGGGAACAAGAGACCCAGTACTTC. Protein: CASSSWDTGEQETQYF. Together with reference TRBV5-6 and TRBJ2-5, the CDR3 gives the full variable domain: DAGVTQSPTHLIKTRGQQVTLRCSPKSGHDTVSWYQQALGQGPQFIFQYYEEEERQRGNFPDRFSGHQFPNYSSELNVNALLLGDSALYLCASSSWDTGEQETQYFGPGTRLLVL.

This chain joins TRBV29-1 and TRBJ1-2; D is unresolved. The germline V and J ends were trimmed by 5 bases and 1 base, with 8 bases remaining between them. CDR3 size: 12 residues. The germline CDR1 and CDR2 sequences are SQVTM and ANQGSEA. In nucleotides, the CDR3 is TGCAGCGTTACAGAGATTAACTATGGCTACACCTTC. Translated, it gives CSVTEINYGYTF.

This chain uses TRBV7-2 with TRBJ2-3; a possible D gene is TRBD2 (5 bases). Trimming stripped 2 bases from V and 0 bases from J, with 6 bases between. The CDR3 runs 14 residues. Germline loops: CDR1 SGHTA, CDR2 FQGNSA. CDR3: CASSLQRSTDTQYF. For the CDR3, the DNA is TGTGCCAGCAGCTTACAGCGGAGCACAGATACGCAGTATTTT.

The chain employs TRBV19 and TRBJ1-1; TRBD1 agrees at 8 bases. Trimming took 7 bases from V and 5 from J; bases not matched to a gene: 12. The CDR3 length is 15 residues. Germline-derived CDR1 and CDR2 are LNHDA and SQIVND (reference sequence). CDR3 amino acids: CASTTGQGLVTEAFF. In nucleotides, the CDR3 is TGTGCCAGTACCACAGGACAGGGATTGGTGACTGAAGCTTTCTTT.

The V and J genes are TRBV9 and TRBJ2-1, with D hard to call. The CDR3 runs to 13 residues. Germline CDR1 reads SGDLS; CDR2 reads YYNGEE. Trimming stripped 3 bases from V and 4 bases from J, with 8 bases between. This CDR3 reads CASSAPRYNEQFF. Written as DNA, the CDR3 is TGTGCCAGCAGCGCCCCGCGATACAATGAGCAGTTCTTC.

In this sample, this clone turned up once. The chain uses TRBV5-4 and TRBJ2-7, with D uncertain. Germline V gene lookup returns CDR1 SGHNT and CDR2 YYREEE (reference sequence). Trimming left V 0 bases short and J 9 bases short, with 13 bases between. CDR3 length: 13 amino acids. The CDR3 loop reads CASSLEDRLAQYF. The DNA of the CDR3 is TGTGCCAGCAGCTTGGAGGACCGATTGGCGCAGTACTTC.

The chain carries TRBV5-1 and TRBJ1-2; 7 bases align to TRBD1. The CDR3 has 14 amino acids. V lost 4 bases, J lost 7 bases, and 10 bases stayed unmatched. CDR1 and CDR2 from the germline V gene are SGHRS and YFSETQ. In DNA form, the CDR3 reads TGCGCCAGCAGCATACCCTCTTCAGGGGGTGGCTACACCTTC. This translates into CASSIPSSGGGYTF.

The rearrangement uses TRBV9 and TRBJ2-2, with TRBD2 identical over 7 bases. Trimming removed 4 bases from V and 6 bases from J; junction bases left unmatched: 9. CDR1 and CDR2 (germline): SGDLS, YYNGEE. The CDR3 runs to 15 residues. The CDR3: CASSFSAGEAGELFF. CDR3 coding DNA: TGTGCCAGCAGCTTTTCGGCGGGAGAGGCCGGGGAGCTGTTTTTT.